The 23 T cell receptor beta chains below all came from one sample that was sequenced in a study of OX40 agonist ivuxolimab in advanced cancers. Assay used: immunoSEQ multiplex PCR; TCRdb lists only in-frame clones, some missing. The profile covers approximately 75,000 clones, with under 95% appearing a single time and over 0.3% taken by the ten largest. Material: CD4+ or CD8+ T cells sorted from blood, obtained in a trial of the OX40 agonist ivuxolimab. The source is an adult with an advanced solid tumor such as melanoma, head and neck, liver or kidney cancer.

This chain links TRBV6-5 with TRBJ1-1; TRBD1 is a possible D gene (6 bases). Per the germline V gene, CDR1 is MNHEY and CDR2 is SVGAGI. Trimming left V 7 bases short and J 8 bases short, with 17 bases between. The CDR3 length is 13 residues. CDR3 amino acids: CASTQGQWGEAFF. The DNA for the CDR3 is TGTGCCAGCACTCAGGGGCAGTGGGGAGAAGCTTTCTTT.

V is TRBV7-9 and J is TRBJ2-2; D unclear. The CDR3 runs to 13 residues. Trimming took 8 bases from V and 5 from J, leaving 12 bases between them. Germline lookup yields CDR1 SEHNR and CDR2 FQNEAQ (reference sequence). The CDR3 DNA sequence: TGTGCCAGCGGTAGGGAAACTACCGGGGAGCTGTTTTTT. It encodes CASGRETTGELFF.

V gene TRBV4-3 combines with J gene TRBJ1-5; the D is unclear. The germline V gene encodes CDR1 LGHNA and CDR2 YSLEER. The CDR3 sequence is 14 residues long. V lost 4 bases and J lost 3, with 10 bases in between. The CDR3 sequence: CASSPGGSNQPQHF. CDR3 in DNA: TGCGCCAGCAGCCCTGGAGGATCCAATCAGCCCCAGCATTTT.

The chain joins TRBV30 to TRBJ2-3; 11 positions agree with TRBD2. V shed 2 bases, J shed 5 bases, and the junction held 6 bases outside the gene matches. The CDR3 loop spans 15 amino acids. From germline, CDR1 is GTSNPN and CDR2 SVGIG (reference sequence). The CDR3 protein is CAWSLSGGAVDTQYF. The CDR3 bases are TGTGCCTGGAGTCTTAGCGGGGGGGCCGTAGATACGCAGTATTTT.

CDR3 coding DNA: TGTGCCAGCAGCTTAGGGTTTGGGACTGTAAACGATGAGCAGTTCTTC. Translation: CASSLGFGTVNDEQFF. This chain joins TRBV7-8 and TRBJ2-1; a weak D match, TRBD2 (6 bases). Trimming took off 1 base at V and 8 bases at J, with 18 bases between the two ends. Germline V gene sequence: CDR1 SGHVS, CDR2 FQNEAQ. This CDR3 region has 16 residues. Looking up the rest from reference TRBV7-8 and TRBJ2-1 gives the full variable domain: GAGVSQSPRYKVAKRGQDVALRCDPISGHVSLFWYQQALGQGPEFLTYFQNEAQLDKSGLPSDRFFAERPEGSVSTLKIQRTQQEDSAVYLCASSLGFGTVNDEQFFGPGTRLTVL.

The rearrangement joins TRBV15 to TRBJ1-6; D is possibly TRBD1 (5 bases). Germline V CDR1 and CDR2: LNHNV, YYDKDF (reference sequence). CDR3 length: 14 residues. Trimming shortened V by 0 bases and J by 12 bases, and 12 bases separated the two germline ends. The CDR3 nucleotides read TGTGCCACCAGCAGAGAGGGGGAAAGTCGACCCCTCCACTTT. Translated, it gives CATSREGESRPLHF.

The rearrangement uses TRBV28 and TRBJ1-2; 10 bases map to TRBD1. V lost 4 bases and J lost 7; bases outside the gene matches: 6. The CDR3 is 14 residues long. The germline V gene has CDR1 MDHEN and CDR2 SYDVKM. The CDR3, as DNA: TGTGCCAGCAGTTCGGGACAGGGGATAGGTGGCTACACCTTC. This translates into CASSSGQGIGGYTF.

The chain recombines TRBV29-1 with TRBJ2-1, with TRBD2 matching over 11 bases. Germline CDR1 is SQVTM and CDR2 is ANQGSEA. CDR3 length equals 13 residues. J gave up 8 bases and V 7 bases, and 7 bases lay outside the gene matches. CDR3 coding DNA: TGCAGCGCCTGGCTAGCGGGAGGTGATGAGCAGTTCTTC. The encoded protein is CSAWLAGGDEQFF.

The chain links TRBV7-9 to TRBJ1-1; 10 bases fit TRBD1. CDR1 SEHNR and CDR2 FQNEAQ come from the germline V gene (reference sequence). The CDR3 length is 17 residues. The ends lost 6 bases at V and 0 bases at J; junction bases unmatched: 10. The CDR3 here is CASRARQGAGVNTEAFF. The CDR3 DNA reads TGTGCCAGCAGAGCCCGACAGGGGGCGGGTGTGAACACTGAAGCTTTCTTT. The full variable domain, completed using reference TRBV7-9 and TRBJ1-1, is DTGVSQNPRHKITKRGQNVTFRCDPISEHNRLYWYRQTLGQGPEFLTYFQNEAQLEKSRLLSDRFSAERPKGSFSTLEIQRTEQGDSAMYLCASRARQGAGVNTEAFFGQGTRLTVV.

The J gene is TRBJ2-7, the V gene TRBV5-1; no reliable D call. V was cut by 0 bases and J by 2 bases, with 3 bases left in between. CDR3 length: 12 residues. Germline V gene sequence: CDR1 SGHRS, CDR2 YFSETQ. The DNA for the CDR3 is TGCGCCAGCAGCTTGGGGACCTACGAGCAGTACTTC. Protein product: CASSLGTYEQYF.

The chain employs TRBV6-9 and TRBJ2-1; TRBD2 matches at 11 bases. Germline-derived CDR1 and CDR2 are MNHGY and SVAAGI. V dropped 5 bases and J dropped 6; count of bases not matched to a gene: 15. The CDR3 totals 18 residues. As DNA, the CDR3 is TGTGCCAGCAGTAACCCCGGGACTAGCGGACCCAGGGGCAATGAGCAGTTCTTC. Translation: CASSNPGTSGPRGNEQFF.

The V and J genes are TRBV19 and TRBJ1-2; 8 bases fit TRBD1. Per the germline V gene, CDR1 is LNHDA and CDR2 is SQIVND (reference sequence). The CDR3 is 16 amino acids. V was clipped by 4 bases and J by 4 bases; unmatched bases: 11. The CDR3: CASSTSQGEIVYGYTF. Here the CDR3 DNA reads TGTGCCAGTAGTACTTCACAGGGGGAGATTGTCTATGGCTACACCTTC.

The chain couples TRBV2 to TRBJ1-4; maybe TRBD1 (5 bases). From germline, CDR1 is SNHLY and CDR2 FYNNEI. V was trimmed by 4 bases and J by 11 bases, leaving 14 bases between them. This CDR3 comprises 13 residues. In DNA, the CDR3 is TGTGCCAGCAGTGGACCCTCGGAGGGGAAACTGTTTTTT. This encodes CASSGPSEGKLFF.

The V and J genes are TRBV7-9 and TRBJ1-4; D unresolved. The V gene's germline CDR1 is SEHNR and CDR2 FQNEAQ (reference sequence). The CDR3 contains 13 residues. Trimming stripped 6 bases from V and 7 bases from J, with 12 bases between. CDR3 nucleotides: TGTGCCAGCAGGCAGGCCGGAGGTGAAAAACTGTTTTTT. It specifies CASRQAGGEKLFF.

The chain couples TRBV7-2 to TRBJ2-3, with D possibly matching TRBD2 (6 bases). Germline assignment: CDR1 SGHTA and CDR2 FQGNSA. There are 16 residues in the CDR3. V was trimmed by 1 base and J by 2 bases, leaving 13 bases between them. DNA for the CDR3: TGTGCCAGCAGCTTAGGTTGGGCGGGGAACACAGATACGCAGTATTTT. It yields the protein CASSLGWAGNTDTQYF.

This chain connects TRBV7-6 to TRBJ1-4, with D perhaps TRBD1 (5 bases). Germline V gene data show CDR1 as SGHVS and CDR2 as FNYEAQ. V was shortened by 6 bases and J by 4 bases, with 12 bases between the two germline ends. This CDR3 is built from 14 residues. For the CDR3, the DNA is TGTGCCAGCAGTAGGGGCAGTAGTAATGAAAAACTGTTTTTT. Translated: CASSRGSSNEKLFF.

The CDR3 region has the DNA TGTGCCAGCTCACTGGACAGGGGTGAAGCTTTCTTT. Amino acids: CASSLDRGEAFF. The chain has TRBV18 and TRBJ1-1; 9 nucleotides agree with TRBD1. J lost 7 bases, V lost 4 bases, and 1 base had no gene match. This CDR3 region has 12 residues. Germline V gene data show CDR1 as KGHSH and CDR2 as LQKENI.

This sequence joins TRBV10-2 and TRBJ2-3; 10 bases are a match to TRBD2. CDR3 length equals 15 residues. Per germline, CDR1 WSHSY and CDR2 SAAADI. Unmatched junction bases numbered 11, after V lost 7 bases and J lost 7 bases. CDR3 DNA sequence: TGCGCCAGCATAACAGCGGGAGGGTCCGTAAATACGCAGTATTTT. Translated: CASITAGGSVNTQYF.

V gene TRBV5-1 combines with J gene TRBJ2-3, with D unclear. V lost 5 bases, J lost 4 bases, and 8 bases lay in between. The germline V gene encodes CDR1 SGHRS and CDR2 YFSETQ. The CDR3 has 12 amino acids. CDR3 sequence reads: CASSDGPDTQYF. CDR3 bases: TGCGCCAGCAGTGATGGGCCAGATACGCAGTATTTT.

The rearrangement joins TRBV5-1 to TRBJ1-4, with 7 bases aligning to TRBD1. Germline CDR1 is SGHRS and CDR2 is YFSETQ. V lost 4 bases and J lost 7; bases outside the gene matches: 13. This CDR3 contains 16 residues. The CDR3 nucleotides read TGCGCCAGCAGCGAAACGACAGGGCTGTATAGTGAAAAACTGTTTTTT. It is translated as CASSETTGLYSEKLFF. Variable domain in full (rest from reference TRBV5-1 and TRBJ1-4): KAGVTQTPRYLIKTRGQQVTLSCSPISGHRSVSWYQQTPGQGLQFLFEYFSETQRNKGNFPGRFSGRQFSNSRSEMNVSTLELGDSALYLCASSETTGLYSEKLFFGSGTQLSVL.

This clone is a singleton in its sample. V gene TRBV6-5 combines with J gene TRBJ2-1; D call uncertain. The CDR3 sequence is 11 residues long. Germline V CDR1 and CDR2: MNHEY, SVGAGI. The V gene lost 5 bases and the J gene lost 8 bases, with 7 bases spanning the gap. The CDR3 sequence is CASSNGHEQFF. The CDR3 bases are TGTGCCAGCAGTAACGGCCATGAGCAGTTCTTC.

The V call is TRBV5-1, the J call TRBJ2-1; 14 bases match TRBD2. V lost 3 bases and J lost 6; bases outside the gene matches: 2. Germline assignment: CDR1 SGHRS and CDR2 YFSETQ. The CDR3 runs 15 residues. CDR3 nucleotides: TGCGCCAGCAGCTCCGGGACTAGCGGGGGCAATGAGCAGTTCTTC. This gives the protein CASSSGTSGGNEQFF.

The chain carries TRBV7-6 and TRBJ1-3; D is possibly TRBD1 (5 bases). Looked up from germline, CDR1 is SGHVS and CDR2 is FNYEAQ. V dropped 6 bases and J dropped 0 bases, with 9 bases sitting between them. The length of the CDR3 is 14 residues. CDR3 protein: CASRGLASGNTIYF. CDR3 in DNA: TGTGCCAGCAGGGGACTGGCCTCTGGAAACACCATATATTTT.